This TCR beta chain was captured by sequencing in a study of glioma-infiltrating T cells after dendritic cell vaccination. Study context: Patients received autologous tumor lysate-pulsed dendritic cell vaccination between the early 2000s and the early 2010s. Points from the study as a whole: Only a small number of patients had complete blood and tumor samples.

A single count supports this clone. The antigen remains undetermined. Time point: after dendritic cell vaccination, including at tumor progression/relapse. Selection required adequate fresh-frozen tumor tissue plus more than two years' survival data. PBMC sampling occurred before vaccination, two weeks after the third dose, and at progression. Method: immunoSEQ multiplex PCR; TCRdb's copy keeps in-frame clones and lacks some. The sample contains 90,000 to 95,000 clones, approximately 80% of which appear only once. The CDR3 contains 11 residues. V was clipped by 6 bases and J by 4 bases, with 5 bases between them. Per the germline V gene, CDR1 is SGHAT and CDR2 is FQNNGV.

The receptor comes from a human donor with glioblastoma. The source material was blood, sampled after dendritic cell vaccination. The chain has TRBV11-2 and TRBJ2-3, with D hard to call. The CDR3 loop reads CASRAADTQYF. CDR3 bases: TGTGCCAGCAGGGCCGCAGATACGCAGTATTTT.